This record concerns one T cell receptor (beta chain) sequence. What it binds is unknown. These data come from a study of T cell responses to AZD1222 COVID-19 vaccine. The study's findings and limits: White British ancestry dominated among donors, who included more females, and clonal diversity was possibly underestimated.

Researchers grouped second doses given at about 4 or about 12 weeks into one pool. Trimming removed 0 bases from V and 2 bases from J, with 16 bases in between. CDR1 is GTSNPN and CDR2 is SVGIG in the germline V gene (reference sequence). The CDR3 consists of 17 residues. The method was immunoSEQ multiplex PCR; TCRdb's version includes in-frame clones alone and lacks a portion of them. The top ten hold 10% of the sample, which has approximately 80,000 clones, roughly 85% seen once. This specimen consisted of peripheral blood, obtained 28 days after the second AZD1222 dose. This chain links TRBV30 with TRBJ1-4; possible D gene TRBD1, 5 bases. The source of this sequence is an adult who received the AZD1222 COVID-19 vaccine. CDR3 DNA: TGTGCCTGGAGTGTACCGGGCACCTGGGGCACTAATGAAAAACTGTTTTTT. Protein: CAWSVPGTWGTNEKLFF. The full variable domain, in which reference TRBV30 and TRBJ1-4 provide the parts outside the CDR3, is SQTIHQWPATLVQPVGSPLSLECTVEGTSNPNLYWYRQAAGRGLQLLFYSVGIGQISSEVPQNLSASRPQDRQFILSSKKLLLSDSGFYLCAWSVPGTWGTNEKLFFGSGTQLSVL.